Listed here are 18 T cell receptor beta chains from one sample, sequenced in a study of T-cell memory formation after mild COVID-19. TCRdb re-derived calls from the 5' RACE reads in MiXCR, one entry per CDR3 protein. The data contain under 150,000 distinct CDR3 sequences, about 15% of them singletons. Sequencing was done on a sample of PBMCs or a T cell subset sorted from them (not recorded which). The receptors were gathered from an adult woman who had mild COVID-19 (a few samples of this study predate the infection). Cell type and time point are not known.

This clonotype was observed a handful of times. The CDR3 coding sequence is TGTGCCAGCAGTTTGGCCGGGAATGGCTACACCTTC. It translates to CASSLAGNGYTF. The chain has TRBV12-3 or TRBV12-4 and TRBJ1-2, with D hard to call. This CDR3 spans 12 amino acids. The ends were cut back, 3 bases at V and 6 bases at J, with 8 bases in the middle.

This clonotype was observed a handful of times. In DNA form, the CDR3 reads TGTGCCATCGGGACAGCTACTAGCTCCTACAATGAGCAGTTCTTC. Translating it yields CAIGTATSSYNEQFF. This rearrangement joins TRBV10-3 to TRBJ2-1, with 7 nucleotides matching TRBD1. Germline V gene lookup returns CDR1 ENHRY and CDR2 SYGVKD. V lost 8 bases, J lost 0 bases, and 7 bases stayed unmatched. CDR3 length: 15 amino acids.

J is TRBJ2-1 and V is TRBV12-3 or TRBV12-4, with 13 bases identical to TRBD2. CDR3 length: 15 residues. Trimming took 6 bases from V and 10 from J; bases not matched to a gene: 9. The CDR3 DNA is TGTGCCAGCAGACCTACTAGCGGGAGGGCCCGGGAGCAGTTCTTC. It codes for CASRPTSGRAREQFF.

Only a few counts were recorded for this clonotype. The chain is built from TRBV7-8 and TRBJ2-1; 7 bases align to TRBD2. The length of the CDR3 is 18 residues. The V and J ends lost 2 bases and 4 bases, in that order; junction bases with no gene match: 14. Germline V gene sequence: CDR1 SGHVS, CDR2 FQNEAQ. The CDR3 nucleotides read TGTGCCAGCAGCTTAAGAATCCCTACGGCTAGCGGATACAATGAGCAGTTCTTC. It encodes CASSLRIPTASGYNEQFF.

V gene TRBV29-1 combines with J gene TRBJ1-1; D is possibly TRBD1 (5 bases). CDR1 is SQVTM and CDR2 is ANQGSEA in the germline V gene. The CDR3 length is 13 residues. V lost 4 bases to trimming and J lost 3 bases, with 12 bases between them. CDR3 loop: CSVGVRGDTEAFF. The CDR3 DNA reads TGCAGCGTTGGGGTGCGGGGGGACACTGAAGCTTTCTTT.

The rearrangement links TRBV16 to TRBJ1-3; D gene ambiguous. The CDR3 length is 16 residues. CDR1 is KGHSY and CDR2 is FQNENV in the germline V gene. With 0 bases removed from V and 0 bases from J, the gap between germline ends came to 9 bases. CDR3: CASSQSRSPSGNTIYF. In nucleotides, the CDR3 is TGTGCCAGCAGCCAATCGCGCAGCCCCTCTGGAAACACCATATATTTT.

This chain connects TRBV29-1 to TRBJ1-1, with D unclear. Germline V CDR1 and CDR2: SQVTM, ANQGSEA. CDR3 size: 10 residues. V lost 7 bases, J lost 2 bases, and 5 bases lay in between. CDR3 bases: TGCAGCGCTTTCAACACTGAAGCTTTCTTT. Translation: CSAFNTEAFF.

The chain employs TRBV7-8 and TRBJ1-4; possibly TRBD1 for D (5 bases). The CDR3 is 16 residues long. Germline CDR1 and CDR2: SGHVS and FQNEAQ. V was cut by 2 bases and J by 13 bases, with 23 bases left in between. The CDR3 reads CASSLKAGAHGSGLFF. DNA for the CDR3: TGTGCCAGCAGCTTAAAGGCTGGGGCTCACGGATCTGGACTGTTTTTT. The full variable domain, its missing parts supplied by reference TRBV7-8 and TRBJ1-4, is GAGVSQSPRYKVAKRGQDVALRCDPISGHVSLFWYQQALGQGPEFLTYFQNEAQLDKSGLPSDRFFAERPEGSVSTLKIQRTQQEDSAVYLCASSLKAGAHGSGLFFGSGTQLSVL.

This chain uses TRBV11-2 with TRBJ2-6; D may be TRBD2 (5 bases). CDR1 and CDR2 (germline): SGHAT, FQNNGV. The CDR3 length is 17 residues. V lost 5 bases to trimming and J lost 1 base, with 15 bases between them. This CDR3 is CASSKTTTLSGANVLTF. CDR3 DNA: TGTGCCAGCAGCAAGACTACGACTCTTTCTGGGGCCAACGTCCTGACTTTC.

This chain joins TRBV6-5 and TRBJ2-1; TRBD2 might be the D (5 bases). Germline V gene data show CDR1 as MNHEY and CDR2 as SVGAGI. This CDR3 contains 18 residues. The ends were cut back, 2 bases at V and 0 bases at J, with 17 bases in the middle. As DNA, the CDR3 is TGTGCCAGCAGTTACGAAGGACGCGGGCTTCCCTCCTACAATGAGCAGTTCTTC. Encoded protein: CASSYEGRGLPSYNEQFF.

The J gene is TRBJ1-2, the V gene TRBV6-6, with a tentative D call TRBD1 (6 bases). V was trimmed by 6 bases and J by 6 bases, leaving 17 bases between them. The CDR3 spans 14 residues. Germline values: CDR1 MNHNY, CDR2 SVGAGI (reference sequence). CDR3 sequence (DNA): TGTGCCAGCAGCCCGCCCGGGGGGCCCCATGGCTACACCTTC. Its protein is CASSPPGGPHGYTF.

The chain has TRBV19 and TRBJ2-3, with 10 bases identical to TRBD1. Losses at the gene ends were 5 bases for V and 3 bases for J; bases not matched to a gene: 5. CDR3 length equals 15 residues. Germline-derived CDR1 and CDR2 are LNHDA and SQIVND (reference sequence). CDR3 amino acids: CASSPRTGGTDTQYF. The DNA of the CDR3 is TGTGCCAGTAGTCCTAGGACAGGGGGGACAGATACGCAGTATTTT.

In this sample, this clonotype turned up many times. V and J are TRBV18 and TRBJ2-7, with unresolved D. In germline, CDR1 is KGHSH, CDR2 LQKENI. V shed 0 bases and J shed 2 bases, with 8 bases lying between them. This CDR3 has 14 amino acids. CDR3 in amino acids: CASSPPKHPYEQYF. The CDR3 DNA sequence: TGTGCCAGCTCACCACCCAAACATCCCTACGAGCAGTACTTC.

J is TRBJ2-3 and V is TRBV24-1, with 12 bases fitting TRBD2. Germline V CDR1 and CDR2: KGHDR, SFDVKD. The CDR3 is 16 amino acids. V trimming: 4 bases; J trimming: 6 bases; junction bases outside the gene matches: 7. The CDR3 DNA reads as TGTGCCACCAGTGACCCCCTAGCGGGAGGGCTGGATACGCAGTATTTT. It codes for CATSDPLAGGLDTQYF.

The chain employs TRBV12-3 or TRBV12-4 and TRBJ2-7; 11 positions agree with TRBD1. The CDR3 is made up of 15 amino acids. V shed 6 bases and J 2 bases; nucleotides not matched to a gene: 6. The CDR3 coding sequence is TGTGCCAGCAGGCCAACGGGACAGGGGGCCTACGAGCAGTACTTC. It yields the protein CASRPTGQGAYEQYF.

This clonotype appeared a few times. This chain uses TRBV12-3 or TRBV12-4 with TRBJ2-1, with D perhaps matching TRBD1 (6 bases). V lost 7 bases and J lost 0, with 13 bases in between. The CDR3 totals 15 residues. CDR3 nucleotides: TGTGCCAGCACCAGACAGGCCGGCTCCTACAATGAGCAGTTCTTC. It codes for CASTRQAGSYNEQFF.

The chain is built from TRBV6-6 and TRBJ2-7; no definite D call. The CDR3 is 11 residues long. The V gene lost 7 bases and the J gene lost 3 bases, with 7 bases spanning the gap. Germline assignment: CDR1 MNHNY and CDR2 SVGAGI (reference sequence). The DNA for the CDR3 is TGTGCCAGCACGCTGCTCTACGAGCAGTACTTC. Amino acids: CASTLLYEQYF.

This clonotype occurred a few times. The J gene is TRBJ1-2, the V gene TRBV10-3, with TRBD1 matching 8 bases. J was trimmed by 7 bases and V by 3 bases; bases with no gene match: 7. Germline values: CDR1 ENHRY, CDR2 SYGVKD. This CDR3 is 14 amino acids long. CDR3 loop: CAISDGQGGFGYTF. Written as DNA, the CDR3 is TGTGCCATCAGTGATGGACAGGGCGGGTTTGGCTACACCTTC.